Sequencing of this TCR beta chain was carried out in a study of T-cell reconstitution after alpha-beta-depleted transplantation in children. Study results and caveats: Among T cells one year after transplant, newly produced cells accounted for most counts and diversity. Diversity of TCRbeta at day 60 was high in some patients, arising from surviving recipient T cells and thymic progenitors. About two months after transplant, alpha-beta T cells reportedly came from several hundred expanded graft clones.

A remark on this clonotype: Its antigen remains unidentified.

V was trimmed by 7 bases and J by 4 bases, leaving 10 bases between them. Germline CDR1 is SNHLY and CDR2 is FYNNEI. This CDR3 has 12 amino acids. Preparation of the TCRbeta library used unique molecular identifiers. In TCRdb, the PCR reads were re-called with MiXCR into one record per CDR3 protein. Of about 250,000 distinct CDR3 sequences listed, more than 20% are singletons. This sequence was found in a female patient aged 2-10 years who had a stem cell transplant for congenital amegakaryocytic thrombocytopenia, so the T cells may come from the graft donor. The input for sequencing was PBMCs, mostly from graft donor cells, taken 360 days after TCRalphabeta/CD19-depleted stem cell transplant. The chain couples TRBV2 to TRBJ1-2; D is uncertain. Here the CDR3 reads CASNDWRYGYTF. In DNA, the CDR3 is TGTGCCAGCAATGACTGGCGCTATGGCTACACCTTC.